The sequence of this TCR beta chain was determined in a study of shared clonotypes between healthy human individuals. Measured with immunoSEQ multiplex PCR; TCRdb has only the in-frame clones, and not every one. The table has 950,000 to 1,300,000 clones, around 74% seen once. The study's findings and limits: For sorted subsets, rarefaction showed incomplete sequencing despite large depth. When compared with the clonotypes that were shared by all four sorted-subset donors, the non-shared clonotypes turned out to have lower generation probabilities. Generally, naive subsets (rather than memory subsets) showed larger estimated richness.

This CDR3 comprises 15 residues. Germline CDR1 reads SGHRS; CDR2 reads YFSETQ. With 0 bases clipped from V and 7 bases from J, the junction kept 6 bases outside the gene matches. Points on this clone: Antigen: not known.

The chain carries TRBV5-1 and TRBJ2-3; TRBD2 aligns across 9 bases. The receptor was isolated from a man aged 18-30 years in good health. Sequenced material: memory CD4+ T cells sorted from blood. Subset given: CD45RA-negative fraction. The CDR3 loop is CASSLVSGSINTQYF. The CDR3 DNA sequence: TGCGCCAGCAGCTTGGTTAGCGGGAGTATTAATACGCAGTATTTT.